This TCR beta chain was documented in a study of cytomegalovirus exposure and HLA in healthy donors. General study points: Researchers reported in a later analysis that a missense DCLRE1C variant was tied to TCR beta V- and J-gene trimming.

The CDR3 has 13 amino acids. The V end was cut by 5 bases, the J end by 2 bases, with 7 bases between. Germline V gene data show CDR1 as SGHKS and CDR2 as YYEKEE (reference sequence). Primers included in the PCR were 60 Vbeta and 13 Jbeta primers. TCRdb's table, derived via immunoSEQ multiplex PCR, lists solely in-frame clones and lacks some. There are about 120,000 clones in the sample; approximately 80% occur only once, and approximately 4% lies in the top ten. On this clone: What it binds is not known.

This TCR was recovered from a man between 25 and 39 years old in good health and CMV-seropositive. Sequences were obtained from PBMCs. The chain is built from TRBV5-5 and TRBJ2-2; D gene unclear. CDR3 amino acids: CASRRSNTGELFF. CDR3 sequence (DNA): TGTGCCAGCAGGCGATCAAACACCGGGGAGCTGTTTTTT. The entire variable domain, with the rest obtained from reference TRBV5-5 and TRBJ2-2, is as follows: DAGVTQSPTHLIKTRGQQVTLRCSPISGHKSVSWYQQVLGQGPQFIFQYYEKEERGRGNFPDRFSARQFPNYSSELNVNALLLGDSALYLCASRRSNTGELFFGEGSRLTVL.